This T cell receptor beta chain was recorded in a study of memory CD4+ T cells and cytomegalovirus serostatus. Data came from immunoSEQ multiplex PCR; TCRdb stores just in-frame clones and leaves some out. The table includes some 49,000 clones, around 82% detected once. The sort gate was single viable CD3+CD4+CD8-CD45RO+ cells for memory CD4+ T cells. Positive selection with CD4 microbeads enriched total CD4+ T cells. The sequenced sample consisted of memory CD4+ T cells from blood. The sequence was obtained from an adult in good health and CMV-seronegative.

The DNA of the CDR3 is TGTGCCAGCAGCTTCAGATCCACAGATACGCAGTATTTT. Protein product: CASSFRSTDTQYF. The V and J genes are TRBV5-5 and TRBJ2-3; D ambiguous. V lost 2 bases and J 2 bases, leaving 6 bases between the germline ends. The V gene's germline CDR1 is SGHKS and CDR2 YYEKEE (reference sequence). The CDR3 loop spans 13 amino acids.